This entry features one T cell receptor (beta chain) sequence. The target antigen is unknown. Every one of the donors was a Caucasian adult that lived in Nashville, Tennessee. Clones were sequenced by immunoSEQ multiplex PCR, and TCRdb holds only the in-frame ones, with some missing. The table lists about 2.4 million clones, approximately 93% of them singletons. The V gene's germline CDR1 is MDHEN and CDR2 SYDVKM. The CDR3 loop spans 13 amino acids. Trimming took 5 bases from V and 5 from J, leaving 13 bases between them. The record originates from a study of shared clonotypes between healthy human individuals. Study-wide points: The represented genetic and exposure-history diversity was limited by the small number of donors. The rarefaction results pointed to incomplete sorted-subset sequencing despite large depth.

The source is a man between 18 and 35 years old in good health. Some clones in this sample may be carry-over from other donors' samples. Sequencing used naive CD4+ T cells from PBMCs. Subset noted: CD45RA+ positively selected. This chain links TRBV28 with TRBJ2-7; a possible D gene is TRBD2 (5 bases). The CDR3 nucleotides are TGTGCCAGCAGTCCGGCGGGCTTCAACGAGCAGTACTTC. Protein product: CASSPAGFNEQYF.